The source of this T cell receptor (beta chain) is a study of T cell responses to AZD1222 COVID-19 vaccine. Points on this clone: The target antigen is unknown.

Study findings and constraints: Donors skewed white British and female; clonal diversity was possibly underestimated. Following two doses of AZD1222, Spike-specific TCR breadth and depth rose.

The assay was immunoSEQ multiplex PCR, and TCRdb's table has in-frame clones only and misses some. This table has some 69,000 clones, roughly 80% appearing once. The CDR3 covers 13 residues. V was pared by 1 base and J by 4 bases, with 8 bases between. Germline V gene data show CDR1 as SGHAT and CDR2 as FQNNGV. The V call is TRBV11-2, the J call TRBJ2-7; D is possibly TRBD1 (5 bases). The receptor comes from an adult who received the AZD1222 COVID-19 vaccine. Sequenced material: peripheral blood, taken 28 days after the second AZD1222 dose. Written as DNA, the CDR3 is TGTGCCAGCAGCTTAGGACAGATATACGAGCAGTACTTC. It is translated as CASSLGQIYEQYF.